A selection of T cell receptor beta chains follows, all from one sample in a study of immune cell composition in non-small cell lung cancer. Produced via immunoSEQ multiplex PCR; TCRdb's table is partial and in-frame only. The table shows some 3,500 clones, with approximately 80% occurring only once. What was sequenced was lung tumor tissue. The origin of the receptors is a human donor with non-small cell lung cancer. Each CDR3 is given without its conserved first and last residue. Fields, in order: clone size, V gene, J gene, CDR3 protein. Clone sizes are given selectively: once, few, many, or a class where the clone is expanded.

NA	TRBV4-3	TRBJ1-4	ASSQAGGGALF
NA	TRBV6-6	TRBJ2-3	ASLAGDTDTQY
NA	TRBV4-3	TRBJ1-1	ASSQEFGATGNTEAF
NA	TRBV6-1	TRBJ2-3	ASSVERARTDTQY
NA	TRBV5-5	TRBJ2-7	ASSNPLLKDRNNEQY
NA	TRBV5-1	TRBJ1-6	ASSRGQGSSPLH
NA	TRBV18	TRBJ2-7	ASSRDTSSYEQY
NA	TRBV6-1	TRBJ2-5	ASSPLPQETQY
once	TRBV12-5	TRBJ2-3	ASGLRSGGTDTQY
few	TRBV2	TRBJ2-1	ASSGTVYNEQF
NA	TRBV7-2	TRBJ1-2	ASSQRYGYT
NA	TRBV29-1	TRBJ2-3	SVDAGNTDTQY
NA	TRBV5-6	TRBJ1-2	ASSLAPTRAGHT
once	TRBV11-2	TRBJ1-1	ASRYGVNTEAF
NA	TRBV19	TRBJ2-3	ASNTEITDTQY
NA	TRBV5-1	TRBJ1-4	ASSPDRLDEKLF
NA	TRBV7-8	TRBJ2-2	ASSLASGGGALSGELF
large	TRBV4-1	TRBJ2-3	ASSQEGPSGGTDTQY
once	TRBV4-1	TRBJ1-1	ASSQQDLIAITGAAF
NA	TRBV18	TRBJ1-3	ASSPPSASASLFSGNTIY
NA	TRBV19	TRBJ2-1	ASRRPGLAGYNEQF
once	TRBV29-1	TRBJ1-1	SGERQDNTEAF
once	TRBV7-9	TRBJ2-7	ASSPRQGSYEQY
few	TRBV7-6	TRBJ1-5	ASSSQTGNSNQPQH
NA	TRBV2	TRBJ1-1	ASSERGRQAF
NA	TRBV7-3	TRBJ2-1	ASSARPGETSQF
NA	TRBV6-1	TRBJ1-5	ASSEPPRSNQPQH